This TCR beta chain was obtained from a study of blood T cells in healthy people across ages. The study's findings and limits: Aged donors had fewer naive CD4+ cells and lower diversity than long-lived donors. The unknown donor CMV status may have confounded expanded clonotype changes. Investigators treated diversity estimates from one million T cells as underestimates.

Combining a sample-barcoded 5' primer with a J-beta primer mix, a second PCR ran for roughly 7 to 12 cycles. Tagging of each cDNA molecule was performed by a template-switch adaptor with 12 random nucleotides. Each CDR3 protein gets one entry after TCRdb re-called the 5' RACE reads with MiXCR. This sample has 1,300,000 or so distinct CDR3 sequences, with approximately 60% found just once. The V and J ends lost 0 bases and 0 bases respectively, with 9 bases between them. Germline V CDR1 and CDR2: LGHNA, YNFKEQ. This CDR3 comprises 17 residues. To note about this clonotype: Antigen unknown.

This receptor was obtained from a man aged 18 to 35 in good health. The rearrangement uses TRBV4-2 and TRBJ2-6; no clear D. What was sequenced was blood. CDR3 amino acids: CASSQDFSDSGANVLTF. The DNA for the CDR3 is TGTGCCAGCAGCCAAGATTTCTCGGACTCTGGGGCCAACGTCCTGACTTTC.